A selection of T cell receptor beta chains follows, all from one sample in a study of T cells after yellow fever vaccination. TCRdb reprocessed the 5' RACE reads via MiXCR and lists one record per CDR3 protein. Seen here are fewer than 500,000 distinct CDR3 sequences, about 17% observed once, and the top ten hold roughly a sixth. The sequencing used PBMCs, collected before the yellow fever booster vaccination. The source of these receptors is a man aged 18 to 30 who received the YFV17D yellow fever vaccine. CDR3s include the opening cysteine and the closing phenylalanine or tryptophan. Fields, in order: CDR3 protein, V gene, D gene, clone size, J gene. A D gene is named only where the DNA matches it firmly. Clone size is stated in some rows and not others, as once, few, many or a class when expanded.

CDR3aa: CASSLSTAEGGYTF
v_gene: TRBV7-2
d_gene: .
abundance: once
j_gene: TRBJ1-2

CDR3aa: CSAGEGRFDGELFF
v_gene: TRBV20-1
d_gene: TRBD2
abundance: few
j_gene: TRBJ2-2

CDR3aa: CASSQAGVPGANVLTF
v_gene: TRBV4-1
d_gene: .
abundance: once
j_gene: TRBJ2-6

CDR3aa: CASSSTGVNEKLFF
v_gene: TRBV7-9
d_gene: TRBD1
abundance: few
j_gene: TRBJ1-4

CDR3aa: CASSLPTETGELFF
v_gene: TRBV7-2
d_gene: .
abundance: .
j_gene: TRBJ2-2

CDR3aa: CASSQATRNTIYF
v_gene: TRBV3-1
d_gene: .
abundance: few
j_gene: TRBJ1-3

CDR3aa: CASSYSFGGRISYEQYF
v_gene: TRBV6-5
d_gene: .
abundance: .
j_gene: TRBJ2-7

CDR3aa: CASSPLAGATSGANVLTF
v_gene: TRBV12-3/TRBV12-4
d_gene: .
abundance: few
j_gene: TRBJ2-6

CDR3aa: CASSYFYRGGYTF
v_gene: TRBV6-5
d_gene: TRBD1
abundance: .
j_gene: TRBJ1-2

CDR3aa: CASSARPDRAEGYTF
v_gene: TRBV9
d_gene: TRBD1
abundance: .
j_gene: TRBJ1-2

CDR3aa: CAWTSPIGPRRDGFGAFF
v_gene: TRBV30
d_gene: .
abundance: .
j_gene: TRBJ1-1

CDR3aa: CASSLDLGTKTQYF
v_gene: TRBV7-8
d_gene: .
abundance: few
j_gene: TRBJ2-5

CDR3aa: CSARDPVAGFTDTQYF
v_gene: TRBV20-1
d_gene: TRBD2
abundance: few
j_gene: TRBJ2-3

CDR3aa: CANLTAGLNSPLHF
v_gene: TRBV6-5
d_gene: .
abundance: many
j_gene: TRBJ1-6

CDR3aa: CASSQKGMRGGSYEQYF
v_gene: TRBV14
d_gene: .
abundance: .
j_gene: TRBJ2-7

CDR3aa: CASSKEFF
v_gene: TRBV23-1
d_gene: .
abundance: few
j_gene: TRBJ2-1

CDR3aa: CASSLGPGNNEQFF
v_gene: TRBV7-2
d_gene: .
abundance: .
j_gene: TRBJ2-1

CDR3aa: CASSQDRGFFRTGELFF
v_gene: TRBV4-1
d_gene: .
abundance: .
j_gene: TRBJ2-2

CDR3aa: CSVGGWLAGTDTQYF
v_gene: TRBV20-1
d_gene: TRBD2
abundance: .
j_gene: TRBJ2-3

CDR3aa: CASSQVGFRYEQYF
v_gene: TRBV14
d_gene: .
abundance: .
j_gene: TRBJ2-7

CDR3aa: CATSRGTSPQETQYF
v_gene: TRBV15
d_gene: .
abundance: few
j_gene: TRBJ2-5

CDR3aa: CASSPAPGQGNTEAFF
v_gene: TRBV12-3/TRBV12-4
d_gene: .
abundance: few
j_gene: TRBJ1-1

CDR3aa: CASTRGDWAGNEQFF
v_gene: TRBV5-1
d_gene: .
abundance: many
j_gene: TRBJ2-1

CDR3aa: CSVVSGPTNEKLFF
v_gene: TRBV29-1
d_gene: .
abundance: few
j_gene: TRBJ1-4

CDR3aa: CASSLDGGTSAFF
v_gene: TRBV7-9
d_gene: .
abundance: few
j_gene: TRBJ1-1

CDR3aa: CATSDTDRGHTGELFF
v_gene: TRBV24-1
d_gene: TRBD1
abundance: few
j_gene: TRBJ2-2

CDR3aa: CASSYSAGTGHNEQFF
v_gene: TRBV6-5
d_gene: TRBD1
abundance: few
j_gene: TRBJ2-1

CDR3aa: CSAPRGGYTF
v_gene: TRBV20-1
d_gene: .
abundance: .
j_gene: TRBJ1-2